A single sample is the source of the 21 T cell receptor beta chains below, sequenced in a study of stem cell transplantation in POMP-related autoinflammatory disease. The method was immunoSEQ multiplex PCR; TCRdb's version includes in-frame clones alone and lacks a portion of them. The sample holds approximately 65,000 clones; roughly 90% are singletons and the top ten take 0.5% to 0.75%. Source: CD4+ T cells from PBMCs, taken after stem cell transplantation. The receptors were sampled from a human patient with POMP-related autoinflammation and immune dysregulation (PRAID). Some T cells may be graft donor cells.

The CDR3 protein is CASPPIPTSNYGYTF. The CDR3 nucleotides are TGTGCCAGCCCCCCCATCCCTACTTCCAACTATGGCTACACCTTC. The rearrangement uses TRBV27 and TRBJ1-2; D not certain. This CDR3 contains 15 residues. Trimming left V 8 bases short and J 2 bases short, with 18 bases between. Germline assignment: CDR1 MNHEY and CDR2 SMNVEV (reference sequence).

The CDR3 loop is CASSVATGLDVGNNEQFF. In DNA, the CDR3 is TGTGCCAGCAGCGTAGCTACGGGACTAGATGTGGGGAACAATGAGCAGTTCTTC. The chain combines TRBV9 with TRBJ2-1; 8 nucleotides line up with TRBD2. There are 18 residues in the CDR3. V dropped 0 bases and J dropped 5; count of bases not matched to a gene: 13. Germline CDR1 SGDLS, CDR2 YYNGEE.

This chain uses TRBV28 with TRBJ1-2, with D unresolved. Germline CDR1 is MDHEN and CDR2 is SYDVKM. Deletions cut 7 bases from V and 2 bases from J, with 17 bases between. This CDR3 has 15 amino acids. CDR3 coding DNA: TGTGCCAGCACCCAACTCACTATTCGAAACTATGGCTACACCTTC. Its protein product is CASTQLTIRNYGYTF.

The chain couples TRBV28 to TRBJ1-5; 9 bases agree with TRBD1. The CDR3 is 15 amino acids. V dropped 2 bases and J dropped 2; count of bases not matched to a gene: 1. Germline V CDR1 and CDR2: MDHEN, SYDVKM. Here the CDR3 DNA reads TGTGCCAGCAGTTTAGGGGACAGGGGCAATCAGCCCCAGCATTTT. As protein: CASSLGDRGNQPQHF. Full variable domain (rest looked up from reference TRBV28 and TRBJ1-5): DVKVTQSSRYLVKRTGEKVFLECVQDMDHENMFWYRQDPGLGLRLIYFSYDVKMKEKGDIPEGYSVSREKKERFSLILESASTNQTSMYLCASSLGDRGNQPQHFGDGTRLSIL.

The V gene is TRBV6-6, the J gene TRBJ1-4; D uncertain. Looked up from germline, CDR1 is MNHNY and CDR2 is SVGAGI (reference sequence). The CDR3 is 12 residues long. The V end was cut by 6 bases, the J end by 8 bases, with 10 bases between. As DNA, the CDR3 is TGTGCCAGCAGACCGGGATGGGAAAAACTGTTTTTT. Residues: CASRPGWEKLFF.

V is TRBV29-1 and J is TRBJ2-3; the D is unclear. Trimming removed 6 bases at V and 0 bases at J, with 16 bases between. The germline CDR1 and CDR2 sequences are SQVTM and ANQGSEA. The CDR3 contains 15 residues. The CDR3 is CSVPLGRTSTDTQYF. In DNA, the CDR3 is TGCAGCGTCCCCTTGGGCAGGACCAGCACAGATACGCAGTATTTT.

The CDR3 DNA sequence: TGTGCCAGCAGCTTGAGGGTGATCCCTAGCGAGCAGTACGTC. This translates into CASSLRVIPSEQYV. This chain joins TRBV5-6 and TRBJ2-7; D is unclear. The CDR3 is 14 amino acids. The germline V and J ends were trimmed by 1 base and 6 bases, with 14 bases remaining between them. CDR1 SGHDT and CDR2 YYEEEE come from the germline V gene.

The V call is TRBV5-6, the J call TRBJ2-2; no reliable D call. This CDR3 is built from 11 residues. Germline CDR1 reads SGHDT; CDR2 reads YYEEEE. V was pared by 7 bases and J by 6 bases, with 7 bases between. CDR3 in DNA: TGTGCCAGCTCTACACCCGGGGAGCTGTTTTTT. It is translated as CASSTPGELFF.

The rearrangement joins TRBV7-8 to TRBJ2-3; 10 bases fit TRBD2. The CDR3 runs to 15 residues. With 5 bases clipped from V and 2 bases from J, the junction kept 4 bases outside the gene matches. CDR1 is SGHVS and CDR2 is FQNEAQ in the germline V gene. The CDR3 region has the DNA TGTGCCAGCAGCCCTAGCGGGGGCCACACAGATACGCAGTATTTT. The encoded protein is CASSPSGGHTDTQYF.

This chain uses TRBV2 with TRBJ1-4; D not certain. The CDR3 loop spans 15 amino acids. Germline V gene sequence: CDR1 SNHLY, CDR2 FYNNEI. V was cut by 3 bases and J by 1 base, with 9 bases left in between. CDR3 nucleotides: TGTGCCAGCAGTGAGAAGGAGCTAACTAATGAAAAACTGTTTTTT. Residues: CASSEKELTNEKLFF. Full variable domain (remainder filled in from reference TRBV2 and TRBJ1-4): EPEVTQTPSHQVTQMGQEVILRCVPISNHLYFYWYRQILGQKVEFLVSFYNNEISEKSEIFDDQFSVERPDGSNFTLKIRSTKLEDSAMYFCASSEKELTNEKLFFGSGTQLSVL.

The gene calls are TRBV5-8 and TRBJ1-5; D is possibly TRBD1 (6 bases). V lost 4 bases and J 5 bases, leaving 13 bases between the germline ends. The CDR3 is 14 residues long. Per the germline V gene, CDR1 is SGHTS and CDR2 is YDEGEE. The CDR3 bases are TGTGCCAGCAGCCTCCGACAGGATTATCAGCCCCAGCATTTT. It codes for CASSLRQDYQPQHF.

The CDR3 spells CASSEGQGPQPQHF. The DNA for the CDR3 is TGTGCCAGCAGTGAGGGACAGGGCCCTCAGCCCCAGCATTTT. The chain carries TRBV2 and TRBJ1-5; 9 nucleotides align to TRBD1. V shed 3 bases, J shed 6 bases, and the junction held 3 bases outside the gene matches. The CDR3 loop spans 14 amino acids. CDR1 and CDR2 (germline): SNHLY, FYNNEI. Using reference TRBV2 and TRBJ1-5 for the parts outside the CDR3, the full variable domain is EPEVTQTPSHQVTQMGQEVILRCVPISNHLYFYWYRQILGQKVEFLVSFYNNEISEKSEIFDDQFSVERPDGSNFTLKIRSTKLEDSAMYFCASSEGQGPQPQHFGDGTRLSIL.

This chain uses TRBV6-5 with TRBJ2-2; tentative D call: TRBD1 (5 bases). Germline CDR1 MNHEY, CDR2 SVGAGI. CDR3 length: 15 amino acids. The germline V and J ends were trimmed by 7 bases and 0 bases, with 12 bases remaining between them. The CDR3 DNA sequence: TGTGCCAGCATTGGTAAGGGGACGAACACCGGGGAGCTGTTTTTT. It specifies CASIGKGTNTGELFF.

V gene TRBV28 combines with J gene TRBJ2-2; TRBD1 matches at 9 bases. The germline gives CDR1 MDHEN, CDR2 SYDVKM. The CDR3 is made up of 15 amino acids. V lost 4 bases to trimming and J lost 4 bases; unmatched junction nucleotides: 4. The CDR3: CASSSTGGGTGELFF. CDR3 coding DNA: TGTGCCAGCAGTTCCACAGGGGGCGGCACCGGGGAGCTGTTTTTT.

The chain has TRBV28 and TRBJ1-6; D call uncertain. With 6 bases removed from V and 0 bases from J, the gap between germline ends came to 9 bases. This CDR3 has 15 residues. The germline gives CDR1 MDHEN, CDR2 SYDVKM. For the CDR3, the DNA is TGTGCCAGCAGCCAACAAAGCTCCTATAATTCACCCCTCCACTTT. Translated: CASSQQSSYNSPLHF.

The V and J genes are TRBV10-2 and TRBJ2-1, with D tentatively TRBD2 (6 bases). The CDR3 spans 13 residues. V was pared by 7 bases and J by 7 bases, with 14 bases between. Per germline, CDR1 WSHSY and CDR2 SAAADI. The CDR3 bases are TGCGCCAGCAAGGGACCTGGGACTAATGAGCAGTTCTTC. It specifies CASKGPGTNEQFF.

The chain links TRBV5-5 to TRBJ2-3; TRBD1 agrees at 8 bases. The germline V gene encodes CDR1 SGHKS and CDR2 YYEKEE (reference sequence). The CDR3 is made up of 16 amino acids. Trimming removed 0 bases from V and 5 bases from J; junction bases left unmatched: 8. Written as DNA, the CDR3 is TGTGCCAGCAGCTTGGTGGCAGGGGGCGGTGGAGATACGCAGTATTTT. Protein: CASSLVAGGGGDTQYF.

The CDR3 loop is CASSGTGANEKLFF. The CDR3 bases are TGTGCCAGCAGTGGGACAGGTGCTAATGAAAAACTGTTTTTT. The chain links TRBV3-1 (or the pseudogene TRBV3-2) to TRBJ1-4; 8 bases are a match to TRBD1. This CDR3 is 14 amino acids long. V lost 6 bases, J lost 3 bases, and 3 bases stayed unmatched. The germline V gene encodes CDR1 LGHDT and CDR2 YNNKEL (reference sequence).

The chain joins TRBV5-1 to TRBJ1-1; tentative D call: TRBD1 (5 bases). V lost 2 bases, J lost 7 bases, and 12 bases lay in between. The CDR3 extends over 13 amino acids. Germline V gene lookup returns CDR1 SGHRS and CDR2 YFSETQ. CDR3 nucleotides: TGCGCCAGCAGCTTCCGTGACAGCGGTGAAGCTTTCTTT. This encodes CASSFRDSGEAFF.

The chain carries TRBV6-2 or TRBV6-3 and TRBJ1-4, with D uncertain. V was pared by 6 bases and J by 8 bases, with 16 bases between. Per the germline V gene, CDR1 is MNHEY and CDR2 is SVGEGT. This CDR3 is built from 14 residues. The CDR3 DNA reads TGTGCCAGCAGCTCCGGGAAGGGTGGAGAAAAACTGTTTTTT. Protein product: CASSSGKGGEKLFF.

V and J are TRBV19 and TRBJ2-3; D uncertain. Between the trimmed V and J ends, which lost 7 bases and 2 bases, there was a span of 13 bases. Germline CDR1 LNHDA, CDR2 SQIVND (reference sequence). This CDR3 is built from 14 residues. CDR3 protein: CASNTLGHTDTQYF. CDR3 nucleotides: TGTGCCAGTAACACCCTGGGTCACACAGATACGCAGTATTTT.